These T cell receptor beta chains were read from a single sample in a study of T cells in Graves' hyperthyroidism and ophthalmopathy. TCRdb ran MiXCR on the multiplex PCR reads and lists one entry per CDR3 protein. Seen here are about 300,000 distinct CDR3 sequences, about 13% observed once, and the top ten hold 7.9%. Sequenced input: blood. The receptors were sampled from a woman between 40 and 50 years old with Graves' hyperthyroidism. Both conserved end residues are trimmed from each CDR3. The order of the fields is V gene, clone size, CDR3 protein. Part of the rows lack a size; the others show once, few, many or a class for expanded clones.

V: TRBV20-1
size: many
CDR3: SARRDSTWETQY

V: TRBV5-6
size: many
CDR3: ASSPRLPSRVSPLH

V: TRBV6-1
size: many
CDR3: ASRSGSPPYGYT

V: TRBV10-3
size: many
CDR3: AISGVNTEAF

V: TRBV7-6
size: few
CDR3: ASSSLSGGANVLT

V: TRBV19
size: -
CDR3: ASSIGISGNTIY

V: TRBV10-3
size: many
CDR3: AIGRNQPQH

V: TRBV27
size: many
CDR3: ASSLTGTRYSNQPQH

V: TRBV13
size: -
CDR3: ASSVRTVATNEKLF

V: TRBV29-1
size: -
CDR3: SVYTGPQETQY

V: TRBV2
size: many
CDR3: ASSEVRQSIGTGVNEQY

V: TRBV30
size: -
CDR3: AWSGASYEQY

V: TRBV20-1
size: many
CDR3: SATQGSAYEQY

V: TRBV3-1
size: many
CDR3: ASSLRLGSTDTQY

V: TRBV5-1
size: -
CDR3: ASSLIQGNSPLH

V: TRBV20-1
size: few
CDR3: SVRDRLSTDTQY

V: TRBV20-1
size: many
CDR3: SARDRQGRFYEQY

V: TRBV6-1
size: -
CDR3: ASSRVTGTGSYEQY

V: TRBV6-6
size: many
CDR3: ASSYFGGMNEQF

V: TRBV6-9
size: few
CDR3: ASSFSHNYGYA

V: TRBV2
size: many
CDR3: ASRPSTGTSTDTQY

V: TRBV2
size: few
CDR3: ASSGPGGLDEKLF

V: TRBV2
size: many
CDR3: ASSSLRQFQETQY

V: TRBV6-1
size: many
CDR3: ASRKTGGASGGYT

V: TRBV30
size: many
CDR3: AWSSGSNGYT

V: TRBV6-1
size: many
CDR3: ASITGRGNTEAF

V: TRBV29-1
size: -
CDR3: SVEVYGTSHFTYNEQF

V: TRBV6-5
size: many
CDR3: ASSYSLAYEQY

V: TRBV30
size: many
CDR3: AWSVETGVEETQY

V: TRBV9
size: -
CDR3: ASSVGVSNEQF

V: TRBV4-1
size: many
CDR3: ASSQDVDTEAF

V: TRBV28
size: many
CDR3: ASSLAPGRASYEQY

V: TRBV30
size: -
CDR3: AWSLGTRRTDTQY

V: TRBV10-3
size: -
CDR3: AISESLAGSPQGTGELF

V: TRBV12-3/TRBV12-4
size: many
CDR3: ASSLVGADNQPQH

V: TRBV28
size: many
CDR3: ASSLSSTSGSLWEQF

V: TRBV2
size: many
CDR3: ASRNRDEKLF

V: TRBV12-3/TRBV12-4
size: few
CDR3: ASIPGQGLAGHEQF

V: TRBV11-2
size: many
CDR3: ASSLVGGTNEKLF

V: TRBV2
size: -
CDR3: ASSETSGRTDTQY

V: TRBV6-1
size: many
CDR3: ASSVSGYGTEAF

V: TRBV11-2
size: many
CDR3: ASSLGGRKD